This T cell receptor (beta chain) appears in the sequencing data of a study of cytomegalovirus exposure and HLA in healthy donors. PCR was performed using 60 Vbeta and 13 Jbeta primers. Original processing methods: Approximately 11 million of the about 80 million unique TCR beta chains counted in a later analysis were shared. Sequenced by immunoSEQ multiplex PCR; TCRdb stores in-frame clones only, minus some. V, J and clone size reflect that table, while D and trimming were determined from the DNA. The sample lists nearly 110,000 clones; around 77% were seen once. Losses at the gene ends were 3 bases for V and 5 bases for J; bases not matched to a gene: 3. The CDR3 is made up of 15 amino acids. CDR1 SGHRS and CDR2 YFSETQ come from the germline V gene. Comments on this clone: Its antigen is not known.

Findings of the study overall: Accounts indicate the classifier identified cytomegalovirus status with strong specificity and sensitivity.

Material: PBMCs. This clonotype originated in a male donor in good health and CMV-seronegative. J is TRBJ2-3 and V is TRBV5-1, with 13 bases identical to TRBD2. CDR3 DNA: TGCGCCAGCAGCTCCGGACTAGCGGGAGTAGATACGCAGTATTTT. Its protein product is CASSSGLAGVDTQYF.